This is a list of T cell receptor beta chains from one sample in a study of T cells in localized non-small cell lung cancer. Sequenced by immunoSEQ multiplex PCR; TCRdb stores in-frame clones only, minus some. The sample has 48,000 or so clones, approximately 75% seen once. Sequenced material: peripheral blood, taken before any cancer treatment. The receptors stem from a man aged 40 to 75 with stage I squamous cell lung carcinoma. Each CDR3 is given with its conserved first and last residue. D genes are given only for firm matches. Size values are once, few and many counts, or a class for expanded clones, and some rows have none.

J,V,length,size,D,CDR3,DNA
TRBJ1-5,TRBV6-5,15,-,TRBD1,CASRGGQNSNQPQHF,TGTGCCAGCAGGGGGGGACAGAATAGCAATCAGCCCCAGCATTTT
TRBJ2-7,TRBV11-2,17,-,-,CASSPVTGGASSYEQYF,TGTGCCAGCAGCCCCGTTACCGGAGGTGCGAGCTCCTACGAGCAGTACTTC
TRBJ1-4,TRBV28,14,-,-,CASSLEQVVGELFF,TGTGCCAGCAGTTTAGAACAGGTAGTTGGAGAACTGTTTTTT
TRBJ2-1,TRBV7-3,15,once,-,CASSPFGGLYNEQFF,TGTGCCAGCAGCCCCTTCGGGGGGCTCTACAATGAGCAGTTCTTC
TRBJ1-2,TRBV7-9,16,-,TRBD1,CASSLGSGTGRDGYTF,TGTGCCAGCAGCTTGGGTTCCGGGACAGGGCGTGATGGCTACACCTTC
TRBJ1-1,TRBV19,13,-,-,CASMDSLNTEAFF,TGTGCCAGTATGGACAGCCTGAACACTGAAGCTTTCTTT
TRBJ1-2,TRBV20-1,8,-,-,CSARDHSF,TGCAGTGCCAGAGACCACAGCTTC
TRBJ1-2,TRBV10-3,12,-,-,CATGEANYGYTF,TGTGCCACAGGGGAGGCTAACTATGGCTACACCTTC
TRBJ1-2,TRBV27,12,few,-,CASQGRGFGYTF,TGTGCCAGCCAAGGTCGGGGCTTCGGCTACACCTTC
TRBJ1-1,TRBV27,13,-,-,CASSLKPYTEAFF,TGTGCCAGCAGTTTAAAACCGTACACTGAAGCTTTCTTT
TRBJ2-6,TRBV6-1,15,-,-,CASKAVSSGANVLTF,TGTGCCAGCAAGGCGGTATCAAGTGGGGCCAACGTCCTGACTTTC
TRBJ2-7,TRBV21-1,17,once,-,CASSILGARNFSYEQYF,TGTGCCAGCAGCATTCTGGGGGCACGGAACTTCTCCTACGAGCAGTACTTC
TRBJ1-6,TRBV5-1,14,-,-,CASSLMEGYSPLHF,TGCGCCAGCAGCTTGATGGAGGGGTATTCACCCCTCCACTTT
TRBJ1-4,TRBV29-1,12,-,-,CSVRKTNEKLFF,TGCAGCGTGAGGAAGACTAATGAAAAACTGTTTTTT
TRBJ2-1,TRBV2,15,-,TRBD1,CASRGGTGSRNEQFF,TGTGCCAGCAGGGGGGGGACAGGGTCTAGGAATGAGCAGTTCTTC
TRBJ1-3,TRBV19,13,once,-,CASSTSPGNTIYF,TGTGCCAGTAGTACCTCCCCTGGAAACACCATATATTTT
TRBJ1-3,TRBV29-1,13,few,TRBD1,CSGGQGSGNTIYF,TGCAGCGGCGGACAGGGCTCTGGAAACACCATATATTTT